A selection of T cell receptor beta chains follows, all from one sample in a study of T-cell reconstitution after alpha-beta-depleted transplantation in children. TCRdb re-called the PCR reads with MiXCR, one entry per CDR3 protein. The table records around 600,000 distinct CDR3 sequences, roughly 10% of them present only once. The sequencing here drew on PBMCs from the stem cell graft donor, taken from the stem cell graft. The receptors here all came from a human donor who donated a stem cell graft to a child with acute myeloid leukemia. Both conserved end residues are part of each CDR3. The order of the fields is J gene, clone size, D gene, V gene, CDR3 protein, CDR3 DNA. The D gene is left open where the match is weak. The listing skips clone size in some rows; elsewhere it reads once, few, many or a size class.

TRBJ2-5	many	-	TRBV12-3/TRBV12-4	CASSLPGQSQETQYF	TGTGCCAGCAGTTTGCCCGGACAGTCCCAAGAGACCCAGTACTTC
TRBJ1-6	many	TRBD1	TRBV5-1	CASSPHRTGSNSPLHF	TGCGCCAGCAGCCCCCACCGGACAGGCAGCAATTCACCCCTCCACTTT
TRBJ1-3	many	-	TRBV14	CASSQVRNTIYF	TGTGCCAGCAGCCAAGTCCGCAACACCATATATTTT
TRBJ1-1	-	-	TRBV20-1	CSADIVQISNTEAFF	TGCAGTGCAGACATAGTGCAGATCTCGAACACTGAAGCTTTCTTT
TRBJ2-3	-	TRBD1	TRBV25-1	CASSTVRTGYADTQYF	TGTGCCAGCAGTACAGTCCGGACAGGGTATGCAGATACGCAGTATTTT
TRBJ2-7	many	TRBD2	TRBV6-1	CASSRTSGGPGEQYF	TGTGCCAGCAGTCGGACTAGCGGGGGTCCGGGCGAGCAGTACTTC
TRBJ2-3	-	-	TRBV7-9	CASSLVLASTDTQYF	TGTGCCAGCAGCTTAGTTCTCGCTAGCACAGATACGCAGTATTTT
TRBJ2-5	few	-	TRBV20-1	CSARGTEGVWTQYF	TGCAGTGCTAGAGGGACGGAGGGCGTATGGACCCAGTACTTC
TRBJ2-2	few	-	TRBV3-1	CASSQYGAGTGELFF	TGTGCCAGCAGCCAATACGGGGCGGGGACCGGGGAGCTGTTTTTT
TRBJ2-2	many	-	TRBV27	CASGRRAGELFF	TGTGCCAGCGGACGGAGGGCCGGGGAGCTGTTTTTT
TRBJ1-1	-	-	TRBV15	CATSSFLKKNTEAFF	TGTGCCACCAGCAGTTTTCTCAAAAAGAACACTGAAGCTTTCTTT
TRBJ2-7	-	TRBD1	TRBV6-1	CASSVSAGGPTYEQYF	TGTGCCAGCAGCGTCTCGGCAGGGGGTCCTACCTACGAGCAGTACTTC
TRBJ2-6	few	TRBD2	TRBV7-6	CASSLEAGTSGRSGANVLTF	TGTGCCAGCAGCTTAGAGGCCGGGACTAGCGGGAGAAGTGGGGCCAACGTCCTGACTTTC
TRBJ2-5	-	-	TRBV29-1	CSTRLGHETQYF	TGCAGCACAAGACTAGGGCATGAGACCCAGTACTTC
TRBJ2-7	many	-	TRBV7-2	CASSLVGGGEQYF	TGTGCCAGCAGCTTAGTGGGAGGGGGGGAGCAGTACTTC
TRBJ2-3	few	-	TRBV7-3	CASSLTFSVDTQYF	TGTGCCAGCAGCTTAACCTTCAGCGTTGATACGCAGTATTTT
TRBJ2-5	-	-	TRBV5-1	CASSLPKTGHQETQYF	TGCGCCAGCAGCTTGCCTAAAACGGGCCACCAAGAGACCCAGTACTTC
TRBJ2-5	-	TRBD2	TRBV14	CASSQFPGLAAQYF	TGTGCCAGCAGCCAATTTCCGGGACTAGCGGCACAGTACTTC
TRBJ2-7	-	TRBD1	TRBV7-2	CASSLALGQGEGEQYF	TGTGCCAGCAGCTTAGCGCTGGGACAGGGGGAAGGCGAGCAGTACTTC
TRBJ1-4	many	-	TRBV5-1	CASSLAGTPNEKLFF	TGCGCCAGCAGCTTGGCCGGGACTCCAAATGAAAAACTGTTTTTT
TRBJ1-2	many	-	TRBV28	CASSFGGGSGYTF	TGTGCCAGCAGTTTCGGTGGGGGAAGTGGCTACACCTTC
TRBJ1-1	-	-	TRBV29-1	CSVRRGMNTEAFF	TGCAGCGTCCGTCGGGGGATGAACACTGAAGCTTTCTTT
TRBJ1-2	-	TRBD1	TRBV25-1	CASTDRGDYGYTF	TGTGCCAGCACCGACAGGGGGGACTATGGCTACACCTTC
TRBJ2-5	many	-	TRBV29-1	CSVDLGPETQYF	TGCAGCGTCGATCTAGGGCCCGAGACCCAGTACTTC
TRBJ2-7	-	TRBD1	TRBV25-1	CASSVQGTGTGEQYF	TGTGCCAGCAGTGTCCAGGGGACAGGCACTGGCGAGCAGTACTTC
TRBJ2-1	few	TRBD2	TRBV20-1	CSARAEAGGPVWEQFF	TGCAGTGCTAGAGCCGAAGCGGGAGGGCCAGTTTGGGAGCAGTTCTTC
TRBJ2-5	few	-	TRBV12-3/TRBV12-4	CASTGQPRETQYF	TGTGCCAGCACCGGACAGCCTCGGGAGACCCAGTACTTC
TRBJ2-1	-	-	TRBV10-3	CAPPRSDEQFF	TGTGCCCCTCCACGTTCAGATGAGCAGTTCTTC
TRBJ2-1	-	-	TRBV7-9	CASSSTENNEQFF	TGTGCCAGCAGCTCGACTGAAAACAATGAGCAGTTCTTC
TRBJ1-1	many	TRBD1	TRBV28	CASSFGDRGTEAFF	TGTGCCAGCAGTTTCGGGGACAGGGGGACTGAAGCTTTCTTT
TRBJ2-7	many	TRBD2	TRBV4-2	CASSPEPTSGRYEQYF	TGTGCCAGCAGCCCAGAACCGACTAGCGGGAGATACGAGCAGTACTTC
TRBJ2-1	few	TRBD1	TRBV6-1	CASTPRGQPANEQFF	TGTGCCAGCACCCCACGGGGACAGCCGGCCAATGAGCAGTTCTTC
TRBJ2-1	-	-	TRBV10-3	CAISEGGRTVNEQFF	TGTGCCATCAGTGAGGGGGGGAGAACCGTCAATGAGCAGTTCTTC
TRBJ1-6	few	-	TRBV4-3	CASSQDGGSPLHF	TGCGCCAGCAGCCAAGACGGTGGTTCACCCCTCCACTTT
TRBJ1-3	-	-	TRBV7-8	CASREVAAGNTIYF	TGTGCCAGCAGGGAGGTGGCAGCTGGAAACACCATATATTTT
TRBJ2-7	many	-	TRBV20-1	CSARAIRVGVQSYEQYF	TGCAGTGCTAGAGCCATAAGGGTGGGGGTGCAGTCCTACGAGCAGTACTTC
TRBJ1-2	-	-	TRBV28	CASGDPKGGYTF	TGTGCCAGCGGTGATCCTAAAGGAGGCTACACCTTC
TRBJ2-4	-	-	TRBV29-1	CSVEGDSQDIQYF	TGCAGCGTTGAAGGCGACAGCCAGGACATTCAGTACTTC
TRBJ1-6	-	-	TRBV6-1	CASSGAVDNSPLHF	TGTGCCAGCAGTGGGGCGGTAGATAATTCACCCCTCCACTTT
TRBJ2-1	few	TRBD2	TRBV6-5	CASSYSSGRAHNEQFF	TGTGCCAGCAGTTACTCTTCCGGGAGGGCCCACAATGAGCAGTTCTTC
TRBJ2-1	few	TRBD2	TRBV28	CASVFSGGNEQFF	TGTGCCAGCGTCTTTAGCGGGGGCAATGAGCAGTTCTTC
TRBJ1-2	few	-	TRBV2	CASSAVLTYGYTF	TGTGCCAGCAGTGCGGTGCTTACCTATGGCTACACCTTC
TRBJ2-7	few	-	TRBV12-3/TRBV12-4	CASNGDRRSYEQYF	TGTGCCAGCAATGGGGATAGGAGATCCTACGAGCAGTACTTC
TRBJ2-4	few	-	TRBV7-3	CASSLIGTLAKNIQYF	TGTGCCAGCAGCTTAATTGGGACACTAGCCAAAAACATTCAGTACTTC
TRBJ1-2	-	-	TRBV19	CASSILGQINGYTF	TGTGCCAGTAGCATATTAGGACAGATAAATGGCTACACCTTC
TRBJ1-1	many	-	TRBV10-3	CAIRPDMNTEAFF	TGTGCCATCAGACCCGACATGAACACTGAAGCTTTCTTT
TRBJ2-7	few	-	TRBV11-1	CASSATTGIWSSYEQYF	TGTGCCAGCAGCGCTACCACAGGGATATGGAGCTCCTACGAGCAGTACTTC